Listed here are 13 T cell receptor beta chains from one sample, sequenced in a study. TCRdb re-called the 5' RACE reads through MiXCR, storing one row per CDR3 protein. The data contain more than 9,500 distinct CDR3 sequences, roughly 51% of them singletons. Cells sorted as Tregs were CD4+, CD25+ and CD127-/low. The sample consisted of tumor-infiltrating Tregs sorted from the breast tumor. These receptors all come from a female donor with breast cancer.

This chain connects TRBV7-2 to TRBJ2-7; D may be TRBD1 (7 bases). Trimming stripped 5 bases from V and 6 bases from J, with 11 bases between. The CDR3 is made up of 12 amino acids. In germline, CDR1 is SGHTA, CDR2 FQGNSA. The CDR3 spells CASSPRGVEQYF. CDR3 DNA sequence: TGTGCCAGCAGCCCCAGGGGGGTCGAGCAGTACTTC.

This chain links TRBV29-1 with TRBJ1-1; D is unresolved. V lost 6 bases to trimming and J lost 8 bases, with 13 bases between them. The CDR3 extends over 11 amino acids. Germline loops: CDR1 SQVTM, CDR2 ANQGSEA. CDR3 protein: CSVAPGSEAFF. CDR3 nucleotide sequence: TGCAGCGTGGCCCCGGGGTCCGAAGCTTTCTTT.

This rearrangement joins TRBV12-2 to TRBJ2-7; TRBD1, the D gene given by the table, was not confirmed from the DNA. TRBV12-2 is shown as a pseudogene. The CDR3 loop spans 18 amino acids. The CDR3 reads CASRLGYFGQVGSGEQYV. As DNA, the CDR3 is TGTGCAAGTCGCTTAGGCTATTTCGGACAGGTGGGTTCAGGGGAGCAGTACGTC.

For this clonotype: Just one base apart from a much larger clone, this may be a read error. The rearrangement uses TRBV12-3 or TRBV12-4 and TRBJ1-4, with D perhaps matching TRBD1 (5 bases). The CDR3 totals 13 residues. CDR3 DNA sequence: TGTGCCAGCAGTTTAGCGGGGACCGAAAGACTGTTTTTT. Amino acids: CASSLAGTERLFF.

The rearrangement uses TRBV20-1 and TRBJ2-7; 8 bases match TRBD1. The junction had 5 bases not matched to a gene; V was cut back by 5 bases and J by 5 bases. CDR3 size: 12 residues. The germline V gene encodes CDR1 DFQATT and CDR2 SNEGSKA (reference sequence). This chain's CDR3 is CSAWTGKDEQYV. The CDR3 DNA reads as TGCAGTGCTTGGACAGGGAAAGACGAGCAGTACGTC.

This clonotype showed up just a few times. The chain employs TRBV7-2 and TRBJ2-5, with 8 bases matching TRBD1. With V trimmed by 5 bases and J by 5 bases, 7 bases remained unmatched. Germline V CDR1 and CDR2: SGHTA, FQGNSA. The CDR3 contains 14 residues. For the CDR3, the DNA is TGTGCCAGCAGCCCCCGACAGGGGCGGGAGACCCAGTACTTC. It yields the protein CASSPRQGRETQYF.

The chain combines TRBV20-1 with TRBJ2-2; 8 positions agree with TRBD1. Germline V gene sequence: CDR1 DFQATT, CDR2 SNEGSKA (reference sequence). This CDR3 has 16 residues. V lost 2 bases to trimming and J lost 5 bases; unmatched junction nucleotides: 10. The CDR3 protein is CSARIPGTGGTGELFF. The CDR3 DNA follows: TGCAGTGCTAGAATTCCCGGGACAGGAGGGACCGGGGAGCTGTTTTTT.

CDR3 sequence reads: CASSSGQQPQHF. The CDR3 nucleotides read TGTGCCAGTAGTTCCGGACAGCAGCCCCAGCATTTT. This rearrangement joins TRBV19 to TRBJ1-5; possible D gene TRBD1, 6 bases. From germline, CDR1 is LNHDA and CDR2 SQIVND (reference sequence). V dropped 5 bases and J dropped 7 bases, with 9 bases sitting between them. This CDR3 contains 12 residues.

CDR3 sequence: CASSFSGGLKETQYF. As DNA, the CDR3 is TGTGCCAGCAGTTTCTCGGGGGGGTTAAAGGAGACCCAGTACTTC. The V and J genes are TRBV12-3 or TRBV12-4 and TRBJ2-5, with 8 bases lining up with TRBD2. This CDR3 region has 15 residues. V lost 3 bases to trimming and J lost 5 bases; unmatched junction nucleotides: 8.

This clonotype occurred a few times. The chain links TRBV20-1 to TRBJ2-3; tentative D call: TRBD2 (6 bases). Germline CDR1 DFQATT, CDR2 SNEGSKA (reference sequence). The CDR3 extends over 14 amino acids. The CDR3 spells CSADGGSNTDTQYF. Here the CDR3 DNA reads TGCAGCGCTGATGGAGGGAGCAACACAGATACGCAGTATTTT.

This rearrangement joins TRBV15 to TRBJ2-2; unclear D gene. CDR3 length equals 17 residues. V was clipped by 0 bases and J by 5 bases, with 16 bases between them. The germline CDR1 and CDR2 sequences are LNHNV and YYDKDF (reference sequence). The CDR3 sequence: CATSRDSGPADTGELFF. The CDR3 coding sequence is TGTGCCACCAGCAGAGATTCAGGCCCAGCAGATACCGGGGAGCTGTTTTTT.

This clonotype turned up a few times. In DNA form, the CDR3 reads TGCGCCAGCAGCCCTTTCGCTCTTGGGGCTGGGGCCAACGTCCTGACTTTC. Translating it yields CASSPFALGAGANVLTF. V is TRBV4-3 and J is TRBJ2-6; D is unresolved. V shed 4 bases and J shed 2 bases, with 15 bases lying between them. This CDR3 comprises 17 residues. Germline assignment: CDR1 LGHNA and CDR2 YSLEER.

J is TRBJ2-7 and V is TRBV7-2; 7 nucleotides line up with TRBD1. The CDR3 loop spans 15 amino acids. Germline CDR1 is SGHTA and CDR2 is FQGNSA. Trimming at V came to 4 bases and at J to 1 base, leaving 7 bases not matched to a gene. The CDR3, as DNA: TGTGCCAGCAGCTCTAGGACGGACAGGTCCTACGAGCAGTACTTC. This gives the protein CASSSRTDRSYEQYF.